This note documents a single T cell receptor beta chain sequence. This sample stems from a study of T cell changes during pregnancy in multiple sclerosis. This CDR3 spans 14 amino acids. J lost 5 bases, V lost 1 base, and 8 bases had no gene match. Germline V gene sequence: CDR1 GTSNPN, CDR2 SVGIG (reference sequence). Profiling relied on immunoSEQ multiplex PCR, and the TCRdb table lists in-frame clones only, not all of them. The data hold about 60,000 clones, with 93% observed a single time. Source: CD8+ T cells from peripheral blood mononuclear cells, taken in the second trimester of pregnancy. The sequence came from a female donor with multiple sclerosis, enrolled in a pregnancy study. The chain employs TRBV30 and TRBJ2-7; 7 bases line up with TRBD1. The CDR3 region has the DNA TGTGCCTGGAGTGATGGCAGGGGGACCCACGAGCAGTACTTC. Residues: CAWSDGRGTHEQYF. Drawing the rest from reference TRBV30 and TRBJ2-7, the complete variable domain is SQTIHQWPATLVQPVGSPLSLECTVEGTSNPNLYWYRQAAGRGLQLLFYSVGIGQISSEVPQNLSASRPQDRQFILSSKKLLLSDSGFYLCAWSDGRGTHEQYFGPGTRLTVT.